These T cell receptor beta chains were read from a single sample in a study of OX40 agonist ivuxolimab in advanced cancers. Assay: immunoSEQ multiplex PCR; the TCRdb copy retains only in-frame clones and omits some. Altogether tens of thousands of clones are present, about 88% being singletons, with the ten largest covering around 1.5%. The sample was CD4+ or CD8+ T cells sorted from blood, taken in a trial of the OX40 agonist ivuxolimab. These TCRs come from an adult with an advanced solid tumor such as melanoma, head and neck, liver or kidney cancer. Each CDR3 is given without its conserved first and last residue. Each record gives: V gene, D gene, CDR3 protein. The D gene is left open where the match is weak.

V: TRBV27
D: NA
CDR3: ASSSTAGLGSGRTDTQY

V: TRBV9
D: TRBD2
CDR3: ASRGGSSYNEQF

V: TRBV9
D: TRBD1
CDR3: ASSAEGGGSGANVLT

V: TRBV19
D: NA
CDR3: ASSIEAGSETQY

V: TRBV2
D: NA
CDR3: ASRVPGNEQF

V: TRBV7-2
D: NA
CDR3: ASSLTGLGEQY

V: TRBV28
D: TRBD2
CDR3: ASSTSDLGTQY

V: TRBV9
D: NA
CDR3: ASSVAMTDTQY

V: TRBV7-8
D: TRBD1
CDR3: ASSSDRGKPYEQY

V: TRBV28
D: TRBD1
CDR3: ASSSGQSYEQY

V: TRBV7-6
D: TRBD2
CDR3: ASSLRLAGYNEQF

V: TRBV29-1
D: NA
CDR3: SVEDQTRAKLF

V: TRBV6-4
D: TRBD2
CDR3: ASSEEFAGEEF

V: TRBV6-5
D: TRBD2
CDR3: ASSYSLREYRGAV

V: TRBV5-4
D: TRBD1
CDR3: ASSFRDRVVKTEAF

V: TRBV2
D: NA
CDR3: ASRLVGYGYT

V: TRBV19
D: NA
CDR3: ASSHTGNTEAF

V: TRBV4-1
D: NA
CDR3: ASSQPAQGTKNIQY

V: TRBV5-1
D: NA
CDR3: ASSLVGFEETQY

V: TRBV4-1
D: NA
CDR3: ASSQDRFSGLEQY

V: TRBV10-2
D: TRBD1
CDR3: ASRDRANTGELF

V: TRBV6-1
D: NA
CDR3: ASTAERSYGYT

V: TRBV10-3
D: NA
CDR3: AISKITGELF

V: TRBV2
D: NA
CDR3: ASSGRETQY

V: TRBV28
D: TRBD2
CDR3: ASSPSGLAGGYQETQY

V: TRBV10-3
D: NA
CDR3: AISAQRTHEKLF

V: TRBV7-9
D: NA
CDR3: ASSPGWGNSYNEQF

V: TRBV6-1
D: NA
CDR3: ASDLNTGELF

V: TRBV28
D: NA
CDR3: ASSLSGRPGAF

V: TRBV19
D: TRBD1
CDR3: ASAGQGAYEKLF

V: TRBV2
D: NA
CDR3: ASNSLDIGNQPQH

V: TRBV5-1
D: NA
CDR3: ASSASRGLSGNTIY

V: TRBV5-1
D: NA
CDR3: ASRAGENTEAF

V: TRBV5-4
D: TRBD2
CDR3: AGGLAGDPDTQY

V: TRBV19
D: TRBD1
CDR3: ASSSGQGRGTGELF

V: TRBV10-3
D: NA
CDR3: ASRGRANTGELF

V: TRBV23-1
D: NA
CDR3: ASSQSIADTGELF